This passage covers 23 T cell receptor beta chains from one sample sequenced in a study of T cell repertoires in cytomegalovirus infection. TCRdb fed the reads into MiXCR, producing one record per CDR3 protein. This sample has approximately 150,000 distinct CDR3 sequences; less than 25% occur once, and the top ten carry 25%. Their cognate antigens are unknown. The specimen comprised CD8+ T cells from cultured PBMCs, sampled from culture after CMV antigen stimulation. The receptor source for this set is a human donor in good health (CMV status not recorded). Some clones in this sample may be carry-over from other donors' samples.

The chain uses TRBV2 and TRBJ2-7; 11 bases line up with TRBD2. The CDR3 contains 14 residues. V gave up 7 bases and J gave up 1 base; unmatched junction bases: 3. Germline V gene data show CDR1 as SNHLY and CDR2 as FYNNEI. CDR3 in amino acids: CASTGTSGSYEQYF. The CDR3 bases are TGTGCCAGCACCGGGACTAGCGGATCCTACGAGCAGTACTTC.

This clonotype was detected many times. The genes are TRBV6-5 and TRBJ2-7, with a tentative D call TRBD2 (6 bases). Trimming cost V 0 bases and J 5 bases, with 11 bases left between them. The CDR3 runs to 14 residues. CDR1 is MNHEY, CDR2 SVGAGI, per germline. CDR3 region: CASSYSGGLNEQYF. CDR3 in DNA: TGTGCCAGCAGTTACTCGGGGGGACTGAACGAGCAGTACTTC.

In DNA, the CDR3 is TGTGCCAGCAGCGCCATGACAGATACGCAGTATTTT. It is translated as CASSAMTDTQYF. J is TRBJ2-3 and V is TRBV7-2; D gene unclear. The V end lost 5 bases, the J end lost 3 bases, and 6 bases lay between the germline ends. CDR3 length: 12 amino acids. The germline V gene encodes CDR1 SGHTA and CDR2 FQGNSA.

The chain links TRBV4-1 to TRBJ2-2; D gene unclear. This CDR3 spans 17 amino acids. Trimming pared 2 bases from V and 1 base from J, leaving 14 bases between. In germline, CDR1 is MGHRA, CDR2 YSYEKL. CDR3 sequence: CASSQIIQRLNTGELFF. In DNA, the CDR3 is TGCGCCAGCAGCCAAATTATTCAGCGATTGAACACCGGGGAGCTGTTTTTT.

The rearrangement links TRBV29-1 to TRBJ1-4; the D gene is possibly TRBD1 (5 bases). Germline lookup yields CDR1 SQVTM and CDR2 ANQGSEA. V was clipped by 4 bases and J by 0 bases, with 9 bases between them. This CDR3 is built from 14 residues. As DNA, the CDR3 is TGCAGCGTTGGGGAGGGGACAACTAATGAAAAACTGTTTTTT. It is translated as CSVGEGTTNEKLFF.

The sample holds many counts of this clonotype. V and J are TRBV7-2 and TRBJ1-1; D is possibly TRBD1 (6 bases). Germline CDR1 reads SGHTA; CDR2 reads FQGNSA. V was shortened by 5 bases and J by 3 bases, with 19 bases between the two germline ends. CDR3 length equals 16 residues. The CDR3 DNA reads TGTGCCAGCAGCCGCCAAAGGGGGGCGTGGGACACTGAAGCTTTCTTT. It is translated as CASSRQRGAWDTEAFF.

This clonotype came up a few times. This chain uses TRBV12-3 or TRBV12-4 with TRBJ1-1; possibly TRBD1 for D (6 bases). Trimming stripped 2 bases from V and 1 base from J, with 8 bases between. The CDR3 totals 14 residues. The CDR3 is CASSLTGSNTEAFF. As DNA, the CDR3 is TGTGCCAGCAGTTTAACAGGGTCGAACACTGAAGCTTTCTTT.

The chain links TRBV7-8 to TRBJ1-1; 9 bases are shared with TRBD1. The germline V gene has CDR1 SGHVS and CDR2 FQNEAQ. V gave up 1 base and J gave up 5 bases; unmatched junction bases: 2. This CDR3 has 14 residues. The CDR3 DNA reads as TGTGCCAGCAGCTTAGAGACAGGGGGGACTGAAGCTTTCTTT. Its protein is CASSLETGGTEAFF.

This clonotype was seen only a few times. This chain joins TRBV6-6 and TRBJ1-1; D unclear. Germline-derived CDR1 and CDR2 are MNHNY and SVGAGI (reference sequence). The CDR3 has 14 residues. V lost 3 bases to trimming and J lost 3 bases, with 11 bases between them. CDR3 bases: TGTGCCAGCAGTTATAGGCAGCGGGACACTGAAGCTTTCTTT. Translation gives CASSYRQRDTEAFF.

This chain uses TRBV12-3 or TRBV12-4 with TRBJ1-3, with a weak D call TRBD1 (6 bases). V lost 0 bases, J lost 4 bases, and 16 bases lay in between. The length of the CDR3 is 17 residues. In DNA form, the CDR3 reads TGTGCCAGCAGTTTAGCGAGGGGGGCGATGCCCGGAAACACCATATATTTT. It encodes CASSLARGAMPGNTIYF.

This clonotype was detected only a few times. The V gene is TRBV7-3, the J gene TRBJ1-2; the match to TRBD1 covers 9 bases. Unmatched junction bases numbered 2, after V lost 6 bases and J lost 6 bases. This CDR3 has 12 residues. Germline assignment: CDR1 SGHTA and CDR2 FQGTGA. The CDR3 bases are TGTGCCAGCAGAGGGACAGGGCATGGCTACACCTTC. This encodes CASRGTGHGYTF. Variable domain in full (rest from reference TRBV7-3 and TRBJ1-2): GAGVSQTPSNKVTEKGKYVELRCDPISGHTALYWYRQSLGQGPEFLIYFQGTGAADDSGLPNDRFFAVRPEGSVSTLKIQRTERGDSAVYLCASRGTGHGYTFGSGTRLTVV.

V usage is TRBV7-1 and J usage is TRBJ1-5; D not certain. TRBV7-1 is an ORF; its function is uncertain. V gave up 2 bases and J gave up 3 bases, with 8 bases separating them. This CDR3 has 14 residues. In DNA form, the CDR3 reads TGTGCCAGCAGCTCAAACATGGCCAATCAGCCCCAGCATTTT. Residues: CASSSNMANQPQHF.

This clonotype has ten or more counts. The chain has TRBV4-1 and TRBJ1-6; a weak D match, TRBD1 (5 bases). Germline assignment: CDR1 MGHRA and CDR2 YSYEKL. Trimming took off 1 base at V and 8 bases at J, with 15 bases between the two ends. This CDR3 has 16 residues. The DNA of the CDR3 is TGCGCCAGCAGCCAAGCTACAGGTGCTTTAGATTCACCCCTCCACTTT. Translation gives CASSQATGALDSPLHF.

V gene TRBV9 combines with J gene TRBJ1-2; no clear D gene. CDR3 length equals 13 residues. Trimming shortened V by 6 bases and J by 5 bases, and 14 bases separated the two germline ends. CDR1 is SGDLS and CDR2 is YYNGEE in the germline V gene. DNA for the CDR3: TGTGCCAGCATGGCATCGGTAGGGTATGGCTACACCTTC. As protein: CASMASVGYGYTF.

The V and J genes are TRBV7-2 and TRBJ2-1, with no clear D. The CDR3 loop spans 13 amino acids. Looked up from germline, CDR1 is SGHTA and CDR2 is FQGNSA. Deletions cut 8 bases from V and 2 bases from J, with 10 bases between. As DNA, the CDR3 is TGTGCCAGCTGTTGGCGTCCCTACAATGAGCAGTTCTTC. It yields the protein CASCWRPYNEQFF.

The genes are TRBV7-8 and TRBJ2-3; 9 bases align to TRBD2. CDR3 length: 15 residues. Unmatched junction bases numbered 1, after V lost 2 bases and J lost 1 base. The V gene's germline CDR1 is SGHVS and CDR2 FQNEAQ. The CDR3 nucleotides are TGTGCCAGCAGCTTACTAGCGGGGCGCACAGATACGCAGTATTTT. It codes for CASSLLAGRTDTQYF.

The sample holds a few counts of this clonotype. The chain couples TRBV25-1 to TRBJ1-4; D may be TRBD1 (5 bases). Germline lookup yields CDR1 MGHDK and CDR2 SYGVNS. Trimming pared 1 base from V and 5 bases from J, leaving 14 bases between. CDR3 length: 16 amino acids. Here the CDR3 reads CASSEWEGPGNEKLFF. CDR3 nucleotide sequence: TGTGCCAGCAGTGAATGGGAGGGACCCGGGAATGAAAAACTGTTTTTT.

The CDR3 region is CASSSGTEYEKLFF. Here the CDR3 DNA reads TGTGCCAGCAGTTCCGGGACAGAATATGAAAAACTGTTTTTT. The chain combines TRBV6-6 with TRBJ1-4; 7 nucleotides match TRBD1. The CDR3 is made up of 14 amino acids. The germline V gene encodes CDR1 MNHNY and CDR2 SVGAGI (reference sequence). The junction had 5 bases not matched to a gene; V was cut back by 4 bases and J by 6 bases.

The rearrangement joins TRBV7-9 to TRBJ2-1; 8 nucleotides agree with TRBD2. Germline V CDR1 and CDR2: SEHNR, FQNEAQ (reference sequence). The junction had 11 bases not matched to a gene; V was cut back by 6 bases and J by 4 bases. The CDR3 runs 16 residues. The CDR3, as DNA: TGTGCCAGCAGAGACCGGATAGCGGGGTTGTACAATGAGCAGTTCTTC. Translation gives CASRDRIAGLYNEQFF.

This clonotype was recorded at least ten times. The chain carries TRBV11-3 and TRBJ2-1; the D gene is possibly TRBD2 (6 bases). Trimming removed 3 bases from V and 4 bases from J, with 7 bases in between. The germline CDR1 and CDR2 sequences are SGHNT and YENEEA. The CDR3 runs 13 residues. Here the CDR3 DNA reads TGTGCCAGCAGCTTGGGACTGTACAATGAGCAGTTCTTC. It translates to CASSLGLYNEQFF.

There are a few counts of this clonotype. The gene calls are TRBV7-8 and TRBJ1-2; D is perhaps TRBD1 (6 bases). The length of the CDR3 is 14 residues. V lost 0 bases and J 8 bases, leaving 13 bases between the germline ends. Germline CDR1 SGHVS, CDR2 FQNEAQ. The CDR3 nucleotides read TGTGCCAGCAGCTTAGCGCTGGGGGGCAGGGGCTACACCTTC. It is translated as CASSLALGGRGYTF.

The chain combines TRBV28 with TRBJ1-2, with 7 bases lining up with TRBD1. The V gene's germline CDR1 is MDHEN and CDR2 SYDVKM. The CDR3 covers 13 residues. J gave up 7 bases and V 6 bases, and 8 bases lay outside the gene matches. The CDR3 loop reads CASRAGGGGGYTF. The CDR3 DNA reads TGTGCCAGCAGAGCAGGGGGAGGGGGTGGCTACACCTTC.

This clonotype was counted between two and nine times. CDR3 protein: CASSLADGRGLNEQFF. The DNA for the CDR3 is TGTGCCAGCAGCTTAGCGGACGGCAGGGGGCTGAATGAGCAGTTCTTC. The gene calls are TRBV7-6 and TRBJ2-1; TRBD1 agrees at 8 bases. V was clipped by 0 bases and J by 7 bases; unmatched bases: 8. The CDR3 loop spans 16 amino acids. Germline V gives CDR1 SGHVS, CDR2 FNYEAQ.